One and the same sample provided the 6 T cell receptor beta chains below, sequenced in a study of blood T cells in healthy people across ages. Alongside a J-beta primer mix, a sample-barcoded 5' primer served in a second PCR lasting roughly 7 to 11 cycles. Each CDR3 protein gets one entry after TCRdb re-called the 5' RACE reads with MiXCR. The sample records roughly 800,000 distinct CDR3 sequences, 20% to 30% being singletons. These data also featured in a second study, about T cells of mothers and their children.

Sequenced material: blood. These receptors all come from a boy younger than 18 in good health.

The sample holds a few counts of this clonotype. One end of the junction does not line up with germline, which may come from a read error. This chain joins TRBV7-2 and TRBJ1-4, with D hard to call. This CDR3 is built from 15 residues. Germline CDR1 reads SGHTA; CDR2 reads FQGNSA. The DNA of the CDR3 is TGTGCCAGCAGGTTAGGCTGGGCAACTAATGAAAAACTGTTTTTT. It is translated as CASRLGWATNEKLFF.

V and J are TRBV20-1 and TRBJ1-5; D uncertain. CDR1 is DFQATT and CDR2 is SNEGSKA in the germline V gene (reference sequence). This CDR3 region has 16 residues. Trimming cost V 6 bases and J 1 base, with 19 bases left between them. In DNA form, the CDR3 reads TGCAGTGCCACCCATTACCGCGGGAAAAGCAATCAGCCCCAGCATTTT. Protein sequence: CSATHYRGKSNQPQHF.

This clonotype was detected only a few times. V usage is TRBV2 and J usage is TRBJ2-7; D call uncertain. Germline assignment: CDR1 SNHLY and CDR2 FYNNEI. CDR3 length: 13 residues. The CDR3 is CAVTGQLSYEQYF. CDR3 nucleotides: TGTGCTGTCACGGGCCAGCTCTCCTACGAGCAGTACTTC. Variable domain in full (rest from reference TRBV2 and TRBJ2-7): EPEVTQTPSHQVTQMGQEVILRCVPISNHLYFYWYRQILGQKVEFLVSFYNNEISEKSEIFDDQFSVERPDGSNFTLKIRSTKLEDSAMYFCAVTGQLSYEQYFGPGTRLTVT.

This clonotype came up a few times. The CDR3, as DNA: TGTGCCACCAGCAATCAGGGAGACAGGGATGGTGGGTCTTACAATGAGCAGTTCTTC. Protein: CATSNQGDRDGGSYNEQFF. The rearrangement uses TRBV15 and TRBJ2-1; TRBD1 agrees at 7 bases. This CDR3 region has 19 residues. Germline values: CDR1 LNHNV, CDR2 YYDKDF (reference sequence). The ends lost 4 bases at V and 4 bases at J; junction bases unmatched: 19. Full variable domain (missing parts from reference TRBV15 and TRBJ2-1): DAMVIQNPRYQVTQFGKPVTLSCSQTLNHNVMYWYQQKSSQAPKLLFHYYDKDFNNEADTPDNFQSRRPNTSFCFLDIRSPGLGDTAMYLCATSNQGDRDGGSYNEQFFGPGTRLTVL.

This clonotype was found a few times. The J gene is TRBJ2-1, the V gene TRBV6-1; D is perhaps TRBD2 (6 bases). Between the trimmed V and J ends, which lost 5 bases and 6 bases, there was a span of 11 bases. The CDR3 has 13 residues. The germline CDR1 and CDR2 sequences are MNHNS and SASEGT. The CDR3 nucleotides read TGTGCCAGCAGTTCGGGGGAGGTCAATGAGCAGTTCTTC. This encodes CASSSGEVNEQFF.

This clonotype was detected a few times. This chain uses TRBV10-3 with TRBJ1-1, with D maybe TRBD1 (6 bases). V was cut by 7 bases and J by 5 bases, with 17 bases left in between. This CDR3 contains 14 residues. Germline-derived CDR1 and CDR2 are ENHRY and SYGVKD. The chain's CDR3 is CAITQAAGATEAFF. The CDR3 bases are TGTGCCATCACCCAGGCGGCAGGGGCTACTGAAGCTTTCTTT.